This T cell receptor beta chain was documented in a study of T cells in Graves' hyperthyroidism and ophthalmopathy. Whole-study findings and limits: Classification by a 13 V-J model distinguished ophthalmopathy from stable hyperthyroidism.

RNA transcripts provided the source from which TCR beta CDR3 regions were amplified. HTBI primers drove first-round RT-PCR of the TCR CDR3. TCRdb ran MiXCR on the multiplex PCR reads and lists one entry per CDR3 protein. The table has hundreds of thousands of distinct CDR3 sequences, more than 45% seen once; the top ten hold about 8.2%. This clonotype was seen more than once but under ten times. Antigen: not known. Trimming removed 5 bases at V and 4 bases at J, with 11 bases between. The germline V gene has CDR1 SNHLY and CDR2 FYNNEI. This CDR3 comprises 13 residues. Sequenced: peripheral blood or thyroid tissue (not recorded which). The origin of this receptor is a woman under 30 with Graves' hyperthyroidism. V usage is TRBV2 and J usage is TRBJ1-2, with D maybe TRBD1 (6 bases). The CDR3 is CASSREGGYGYTF. The CDR3 DNA reads TGTGCCAGCAGTCGAGAAGGGGGCTATGGCTACACCTTC. The whole variable domain, filled in from reference TRBV2 and TRBJ1-2, reads EPEVTQTPSHQVTQMGQEVILRCVPISNHLYFYWYRQILGQKVEFLVSFYNNEISEKSEIFDDQFSVERPDGSNFTLKIRSTKLEDSAMYFCASSREGGYGYTFGSGTRLTVV.